The 22 T cell receptor beta chains reported below all come from one sample, sequenced in a study of T-cell reconstitution after alpha-beta-depleted transplantation in children. Preparing the TCRbeta library involved the use of unique molecular identifiers. TCRdb processed the PCR reads anew with MiXCR; each CDR3 protein has one entry. The data hold over 400,000 distinct CDR3 sequences, with 43% observed a single time. The specimen was PBMCs, collected before TCRalphabeta/CD19-depleted stem cell transplant. The receptors stem from a girl aged 2-10 years with aplastic anemia, due to receive a stem cell transplant.

The chain recombines TRBV10-1 with TRBJ2-3; 11 bases match TRBD1. The trim removed 11 bases at V and 3 bases at J, leaving 10 bases unmatched. The germline V gene encodes CDR1 WNHNN and CDR2 SYGVQD (reference sequence). This CDR3 spans 15 amino acids. The CDR3 loop reads CADSPDRGRTDTQYF. As DNA, the CDR3 is TGCGCCGACTCCCCGGACAGGGGGCGGACAGATACGCAGTATTTT.

The rearrangement links TRBV30 to TRBJ2-7; 10 nucleotides match TRBD1. The CDR3 extends over 13 amino acids. With 5 bases clipped from V and 2 bases from J, the junction kept 3 bases outside the gene matches. Per the germline V gene, CDR1 is GTSNPN and CDR2 is SVGIG (reference sequence). CDR3 in amino acids: CAWWDRGPYEQYF. The CDR3 coding sequence is TGTGCCTGGTGGGACAGGGGTCCCTACGAGCAGTACTTC.

The gene calls are TRBV29-1 and TRBJ2-1; 10 nucleotides match TRBD1. CDR3 size: 16 residues. Germline V gene sequence: CDR1 SQVTM, CDR2 ANQGSEA. Losses at the gene ends were 2 bases for V and 5 bases for J; bases not matched to a gene: 9. The CDR3 loop is CSVEISDRGGNNEQFF. CDR3 DNA sequence: TGCAGCGTTGAAATTTCGGACAGGGGGGGAAACAATGAGCAGTTCTTC.

This clonotype was picked up a small number of times. The V and J genes are TRBV9 and TRBJ1-2, with 10 bases fitting TRBD1. CDR1 is SGDLS, CDR2 YYNGEE, per germline. The CDR3 runs 15 residues. V dropped 4 bases and J dropped 6; count of bases not matched to a gene: 9. The DNA for the CDR3 is TGTGCCAGCAGCACCGGGACAGGGGAAATAAATGGCTACACCTTC. Translated: CASSTGTGEINGYTF.

This chain links TRBV20-1 with TRBJ2-5, with D possibly being TRBD1 (6 bases). The CDR3 totals 13 residues. V was cut by 5 bases and J by 2 bases, with 12 bases left in between. CDR1 is DFQATT and CDR2 is SNEGSKA in the germline V gene (reference sequence). Here the CDR3 reads CSAPDRLQETQYF. The CDR3 bases are TGCAGTGCTCCTGACAGGCTACAAGAGACCCAGTACTTC.

The chain combines TRBV13 with TRBJ2-7, with 13 bases aligning to TRBD2. Germline assignment: CDR1 PRHDT and CDR2 FYEKMQ (reference sequence). The V and J ends lost 5 bases and 4 bases, in that order; junction bases with no gene match: 8. The CDR3 length is 16 residues. CDR3: CASSLGLAGQNYEQYF. The CDR3, as DNA: TGTGCCAGCAGCCTGGGACTAGCGGGACAGAATTACGAGCAGTACTTC.

The chain combines TRBV6-1 with TRBJ1-5; D is unresolved. Germline V CDR1 and CDR2: MNHNS, SASEGT. V lost 6 bases and J 2 bases, leaving 11 bases between the germline ends. The CDR3 extends over 14 amino acids. In DNA form, the CDR3 reads TGTGCCAGCAGAAATAGGGAGGGCAATCAGCCCCAGCATTTT. Translation: CASRNREGNQPQHF.

The V call is TRBV5-1, the J call TRBJ1-1, with no clear D. Trimming pared 4 bases from V and 2 bases from J, leaving 3 bases between. This CDR3 spans 11 amino acids. In germline, CDR1 is SGHRS, CDR2 YFSETQ. The DNA for the CDR3 is TGCGCCAGCAGCAAAAACACTGAAGCTTTCTTT. Translated: CASSKNTEAFF.

V gene TRBV5-1 combines with J gene TRBJ2-1, with 8 bases matching TRBD1. The length of the CDR3 is 15 residues. The trim removed 0 bases at V and 8 bases at J, leaving 7 bases unmatched. Germline CDR1 SGHRS, CDR2 YFSETQ. Here the CDR3 reads CASSLGLSGGDEQFF. CDR3 nucleotide sequence: TGCGCCAGCAGCTTGGGCTTGTCAGGGGGCGATGAGCAGTTCTTC.

The rearrangement links TRBV18 to TRBJ2-1; 7 nucleotides agree with TRBD2. Trimming removed 0 bases from V and 6 bases from J; junction bases left unmatched: 5. The CDR3 consists of 15 residues. From germline, CDR1 is KGHSH and CDR2 LQKENI. CDR3 region: CASSPPAGNSNEQFF. The CDR3 region has the DNA TGTGCCAGCTCACCACCAGCGGGGAACTCCAATGAGCAGTTCTTC. Filled out from reference TRBV18 and TRBJ2-1, the complete variable domain reads NAGVMQNPRHLVRRRGQEARLRCSPMKGHSHVYWYRQLPEEGLKFMVYLQKENIIDESGMPKERFSAEFPKEGPSILRIQQVVRGDSAAYFCASSPPAGNSNEQFFGPGTRLTVL.

The V call is TRBV6-2 or TRBV6-3, the J call TRBJ1-1, with D uncertain. V lost 6 bases to trimming and J lost 1 base, with 15 bases between them. From germline, CDR1 is MNHEY and CDR2 SVGEGT. The CDR3 runs 15 residues. For the CDR3, the DNA is TGTGCCAGCAGCCTGACCGTCTTCTGGAACACTGAAGCTTTCTTT. Protein sequence: CASSLTVFWNTEAFF.

The chain carries TRBV6-1 and TRBJ2-1; 10 bases map to TRBD2. The CDR3 covers 14 residues. Germline CDR1 is MNHNS and CDR2 is SASEGT. Trimming removed 6 bases from V and 5 bases from J; junction bases left unmatched: 4. In nucleotides, the CDR3 is TGTGCCAGCAGCGCTCTAGCGGGAGACAATGAGCAGTTCTTC. It specifies CASSALAGDNEQFF.

In its sample, this clonotype was seen a few times. The chain uses TRBV20-1 and TRBJ1-1; D gene ambiguous. Germline-derived CDR1 and CDR2 are DFQATT and SNEGSKA (reference sequence). The CDR3 is 14 amino acids. The V end was cut by 3 bases, the J end by 3 bases, with 14 bases between. CDR3 DNA sequence: TGCAGTGCTAGTGTCGTAGGCCGACACACTGAAGCTTTCTTT. Its protein is CSASVVGRHTEAFF.

The J gene is TRBJ2-3, the V gene TRBV3-1, with 10 bases matching TRBD2. Germline CDR1 and CDR2: LGHDT and YNNKEL (reference sequence). Trimming took 4 bases from V and 7 from J; bases not matched to a gene: 8. This CDR3 has 15 residues. CDR3 sequence reads: CASSPSGGGFNTQYF. The CDR3, as DNA: TGTGCCAGCAGCCCCAGCGGGGGGGGATTTAATACGCAGTATTTT.

This rearrangement joins TRBV28 to TRBJ1-1; a possible D gene is TRBD1 (5 bases). V gave up 2 bases and J gave up 6 bases, with 7 bases separating them. The germline V gene encodes CDR1 MDHEN and CDR2 SYDVKM. The CDR3 loop spans 12 amino acids. In nucleotides, the CDR3 is TGTGCCAGCAGTTTACCCAGGGCTGAAGCTTTCTTT. Protein sequence: CASSLPRAEAFF. Variable domain in full (rest from reference TRBV28 and TRBJ1-1): DVKVTQSSRYLVKRTGEKVFLECVQDMDHENMFWYRQDPGLGLRLIYFSYDVKMKEKGDIPEGYSVSREKKERFSLILESASTNQTSMYLCASSLPRAEAFFGQGTRLTVV.

This clonotype was detected many times. This chain links TRBV12-3 or TRBV12-4 with TRBJ2-2, with a possible D match to TRBD1 (5 bases). Trimming cost V 7 bases and J 3 bases, with 15 bases left between them. CDR3 length: 15 amino acids. The CDR3 spells CASNLWGPHTGELFF. The CDR3 coding sequence is TGTGCCAGCAACCTCTGGGGCCCCCACACCGGGGAGCTGTTTTTT.

This clonotype was picked up many times. The chain recombines TRBV19 with TRBJ2-5; possibly TRBD1 or TRBD2 for D (5 bases each). Germline values: CDR1 LNHDA, CDR2 SQIVND (reference sequence). The V gene lost 3 bases and the J gene lost 2 bases, with 16 bases spanning the gap. The CDR3 is 16 amino acids. This chain's CDR3 is CASSMGPGRIQETQYF. The CDR3 DNA reads TGTGCCAGTAGTATGGGACCGGGACGGATACAAGAGACCCAGTACTTC.

CDR3 in DNA: TGTGCCAGCAGCCCTCTCGGGGGTCCCTATGGCTACACCTTC. Translated: CASSPLGGPYGYTF. The J gene is TRBJ1-2, the V gene TRBV7-9; a possible D gene is TRBD1 (5 bases). The CDR3 spans 14 residues. Germline CDR1 is SEHNR and CDR2 is FQNEAQ (reference sequence). V gave up 5 bases and J gave up 4 bases, with 14 bases separating them.

CDR3 DNA: TGCAGTGCTAGCGCAGCGGGCACTGAAGCTTTCTTT. Protein: CSASAAGTEAFF. The chain joins TRBV20-1 to TRBJ1-1; D remains unclear. The CDR3 totals 12 residues. Between the trimmed V and J ends, which lost 3 bases and 4 bases, there was a span of 9 bases. Germline V gene data show CDR1 as DFQATT and CDR2 as SNEGSKA (reference sequence).

This clonotype was detected only a few times. This may come from a read error, since a much larger clone is one base off. As DNA, the CDR3 is TGTGCCAGCAGCTTAGGACTAGCGGCAACCTACGAGCAGTACTTC. Its protein is CASSLGLAATYEQYF. V and J are TRBV5-5 and TRBJ2-7, with TRBD2 matching over 10 bases. With V trimmed by 2 bases and J by 2 bases, 4 bases remained unmatched. CDR1 and CDR2 (germline): SGHKS, YYEKEE (reference sequence). CDR3 size: 15 residues. Using reference TRBV5-5 and TRBJ2-7 for the parts outside the CDR3, the full variable domain is DAGVTQSPTHLIKTRGQQVTLRCSPISGHKSVSWYQQVLGQGPQFIFQYYEKEERGRGNFPDRFSARQFPNYSSELNVNALLLGDSALYLCASSLGLAATYEQYFGPGTRLTVT.

V and J are TRBV28 and TRBJ1-1; D gene unclear. Trimming pared 6 bases from V and 7 bases from J, leaving 21 bases between. Germline loops: CDR1 MDHEN, CDR2 SYDVKM. This CDR3 region has 15 residues. As DNA, the CDR3 is TGTGCCAGCAGCTCCCGACCGGGTGCTACTAATGAAGCTTTCTTT. Translation gives CASSSRPGATNEAFF. The full variable domain, with the rest looked up from reference TRBV28 and TRBJ1-1, is DVKVTQSSRYLVKRTGEKVFLECVQDMDHENMFWYRQDPGLGLRLIYFSYDVKMKEKGDIPEGYSVSREKKERFSLILESASTNQTSMYLCASSSRPGATNEAFFGQGTRLTVV.

V usage is TRBV6-1 and J usage is TRBJ2-1; 9 nucleotides match TRBD1. From germline, CDR1 is MNHNS and CDR2 SASEGT. The CDR3 sequence is 16 residues long. Trimming cost V 10 bases and J 11 bases; bases outside gene matches: 21. CDR3 bases: TGTGCCACCAGCGTGACCGGGACAGGGATGTTCCAGAAGCAGTTCTTC. This gives the protein CATSVTGTGMFQKQFF.